This T cell receptor (beta chain) was identified during a study of T cell responses to AZD1222 COVID-19 vaccine (dated by TCRdb to about 2021). Background on the whole study: TCR sequencing was performed for about 250 trial participants, of whom around 200 were given two doses of AZD1222 and 26 were given two doses of MenACWY control vaccine. Trial participants were enrolled by age into 18-55, 56-69 and 70-plus year subgroups, with roughly 160, 29 and 62 TCR-sequenced participants respectively.

According to the germline V gene, CDR1 reads SGHRS and CDR2 reads YFSETQ. Spanning cysteine to phenylalanine, the CDR3 consists of 16 amino acids. Solely the CDR3 DNA is kept, with 48 bases framed from the first base. Compared with germline, V lacks 4 bases and J lacks 5 bases; bases without a gene match: 12. Here is what the overall study found, with its caveats: Because no day 14 peak-response samples were available, repertoires were characterized only after the peak T cell response. The whole spike protein was spanned by vaccine-associated CD4 TCRs, and dominant responses were seen in regions 160-218 and 743-854. Conclusions about previously exposed vaccinees were limited because only six AZD1222 recipients were SARS-CoV-2 seropositive at baseline. The 56-69-year group was small, and its depth increase did not reach significance, likely because of low power. Participants were mostly white British and included more females than males, and it was suggested by the authors that clonal diversity may have been underestimated. Spike-specific TCR breadth and depth rose significantly after two AZD1222 doses compared with day 0 and with MenACWY recipients. Reportedly, almost half of the unique spike-specific TCRs recognized epitopes lying outside the regions that are mutated in the B.1.351 and B.1.1.7 variants.

Taken with the paper, the label for time point translates to: baseline before first vaccination. In the paper's terms, the treatment or condition label means: meningococcal conjugate vaccine given as trial control. Vaccinee samples came from UK trials COV001 and COV002, including a single-blind randomized controlled phase 2/3 trial of AZD1222 (ChAdOx1 nCoV-19) in healthy adults. Trial participant PBMC samples were collected at day 0 and day 28 after the second dose for TCRbeta chain sequencing. Comments on this clone: The antigen it recognizes is unknown. Base qualities are not at hand, and no much larger clone is one base apart.

The CDR3 regions of human TCRbeta chains were analyzed by immunosequencing. Turning to the authors' computational methods: Repertoire TCRs were checked for matches against a reference library of SARS-CoV-2-specific TCRs that had been generated using the MIRA antigen-specificity platform. Breadth meant the fraction of unique TCRs that were SARS-CoV-2-associated, whereas depth meant the fraction of total T cells that were SARS-CoV-2-associated. Using the MIRA data, each spike-specific TCR was mapped to the spike region that the TCR reacts to and placed in a CD4 or CD8 class. Log10-transformed breadth and depth values were compared by one-way ANOVA with Sidak's multiple comparisons tests. Drawn from immuneACCESS, this table holds only the in-frame rearrangements with V and J called that TCRdb kept. Clones are partly lost; checked studies trace under half to an unresolved V gene and leave the rest unexplained. Clone size and the V and J calls come from that table; the DNA yielded D and trimming. The sample table holds approximately 140,000 clones, of which 82% were seen once. Roughly 4.5% of the sample is in the top ten clones.

Material: peripheral blood, obtained on day 0 of MenACWY control vaccination. The chain was built from TRBV5-1 and TRBJ2-5; the junction holds 9 bases that match TRBD2. The receptor comes from an adult in good health. The CDR3 protein is CASSTQGAGGRETQYF. The DNA sequence is given as TGCGCCAGCAGCACCCAAGGAGCGGGGGGAAGGGAGACCCAGTACTTC. When the CDR3 is completed using the reference TRBV5-1 and TRBJ2-5 genes on either side, the full variable domain is KAGVTQTPRYLIKTRGQQVTLSCSPISGHRSVSWYQQTPGQGLQFLFEYFSETQRNKGNFPGRFSGRQFSNSRSEMNVSTLELGDSALYLCASSTQGAGGRETQYFGPGTRLLVL.